This T cell receptor beta chain emerged from a study of shared clonotypes between healthy human individuals (dated by TCRdb to about 2020). With respect to the entire study: The cohort included three men and a couple of women between 18 and 49 years of age. For each donor, CD4 naive and CD4 memory were each given three plates, CD8 naive was given two plates, and CD8 memory was given one plate. To estimate repertoire size and how much clonotypes are shared between individuals, the study performed deep sequencing of blood TCR repertoires from 4 to 6 healthy adults. Different laboratories and diverse techniques were used to prepare libraries and sequence TCR repertoires, to increase sequencing depth and limit assay-specific biases. Leukapheresis yielded between about 0.9 and 10 billion PBMCs per donor.

Using the deep immunoSEQ assay, TCR CDR3 regions were amplified from genomic DNA by multiplex PCR. For each cell subset, the extracted genomic DNA was distributed evenly across all wells of several immunoSEQ 96-well plates, and each plate served as one replicate. Each replicate PCR for sorted subsets received roughly 0.2 ug genomic DNA, equal to about 29,000 T cell genomes. Purified libraries were measured with a Qubit 3.0 fluorometer, size-checked on a Bioanalyzer 2100, and measured again with the KAPA Library Quantification kit. A separate single-read 150-cycle Illumina NextSeq 550 flow cell was used to sequence each immunoSEQ 96-well plate. As for how the authors treated the data: The immunoSEQ output contained only junctional sequences without quality scores, so filtering could not match that applied to full-length reads. To assign V/J genes and CDR3, sequences were annotated against IMGT germline references using PyIR, a Python wrapper for IgBLAST v1.9. Reads were filtered out if the reads had weak V/J assignments (E-value above 1e-6), no CDR3, stop codons, out-of-frame junctions, or ambiguous translated residues. V3J clonotypes were defined as sequences sharing the same inferred V gene, J gene, and CDR3 amino acid sequence. Percentage overlap between repertoires was computed as shared unique clonotypes divided by the size of the smaller repertoire. Richness of each repertoire was evaluated using RTK rarefaction, the Chao1 estimator, and Recon v2.1 estimates of unobserved clonotypes. OLGA was used to compute generation probabilities for all TCRbeta clonotypes that the gDNA method yielded from a handful of donors. The clones in this table, taken by TCRdb from immuneACCESS, are in-frame only. Not every clone is retained; where verified, under half of the shortfall comes from an unresolved V gene, and the cause of the rest is unknown. That table furnishes V, J and clone size, whereas the DNA furnished D and trimming. Present in this sample are about 700,000 clones, just over 90% of which were seen just once. The top ten constitute 24% of the sample.

Concerning this clone itself: The antigen it recognizes is unknown. The sample holds no much larger clone one base away, and base qualities are not on file.

The investigation overall reported the following: Higher generation probabilities were observed for clonotypes shared by all four sorted-subset donors than for non-shared clonotypes. Sampling was restricted to blood, and TCR repertoires in tissue are likely to differ from TCR repertoires in blood. Naive subsets generally had larger estimated clonotype richness than memory subsets did. Pairwise subsampling indicated that sequencing depth was expected to affect the degree of clonotype sharing among donors. Rarefaction of sorted-subset datasets indicated incomplete sequencing despite the large sequencing depth. Roughly 5.2% of naive CD4, roughly 3.5% of naive CD8, approximately 2% of memory CD4, and 0.35% to 0.4% of memory CD8 clonotypes were shared across four donors. Because the study included a small number of donors, the genetic and exposure-history diversity represented was limited.

CDR1 and CDR2 are drawn from the germline V gene: MNHEY, SVGAGI. V drops 1 base and J drops 1 base, leaving 7 bases in between. Counted from cysteine to phenylalanine, this CDR3 has 15 amino acids. Only the CDR3 part of the read is kept: 45 bases, read in frame from the first base. CD8 naive samples consisted of CD45RO-negative cells that were positively selected for CCR7, yielding a CD45RA+CCR7+ population without TemRA cells. Healthy HIV-negative adults with no recently reported acute infections or vaccinations were included as donors. Every donor was a Caucasian adult residing in Nashville, Tennessee, USA. After blood collection by leukapheresis, PBMCs were isolated using Ficoll-Histopaque density gradient centrifugation and then cryopreserved in the vapor phase of liquid nitrogen. Purity and quantity of every magnetically sorted T cell population were checked by analytical flow cytometry. Each sorted fraction had its genomic DNA isolated and then quantified by UV absorbance on a Nanodrop 2000c.

The sequence was obtained from a man aged 25-45 years in good health. What was sequenced was naive CD8+ T cells sorted from blood. The cell subset or site tag for this specimen amounts to: CD45RA+CCR7+. Here the chain combines TRBV6-5 and TRBJ2-2, with the D gene not clear enough to name. The CDR3 sequence is CASSYLFENTGELFF. The nucleotide sequence is given as TGTGCCAGCAGTTACTTGTTTGAGAACACCGGGGAGCTGTTTTTT.